The rows below give T cell receptor beta chains drawn from one sample of a study of OX40 agonist ivuxolimab in advanced cancers. Assay: immunoSEQ multiplex PCR; the TCRdb copy retains only in-frame clones and omits some. The table has some 60,000 clones, 85% seen once. The sequencing used CD4+ or CD8+ T cells sorted from blood, collected in a trial of the OX40 agonist ivuxolimab. The receptors stem from an adult with an advanced solid tumor such as melanoma, head and neck, liver or kidney cancer. Both conserved end residues are part of each CDR3. D genes are given only for firm matches. The size field is filled for only some rows; it gives once, few, many or a size class.

CASSPTPGQGTTKNIQYF | . | TRBJ2-4 | once | TRBV18
CASSLSGQTPLNQPQHF | TRBD1 | TRBJ1-5 | . | TRBV28
CASSDWRLPYEQYF | . | TRBJ2-7 | . | TRBV2
CASSTLGGMSNQPQHF | . | TRBJ1-5 | once | TRBV7-8
CASRYLLWGTEAFF | . | TRBJ1-1 | . | TRBV10-1
CASSLDQGPYEQYF | . | TRBJ2-7 | . | TRBV5-6
CASTGTGANNYGYTF | TRBD1 | TRBJ1-2 | . | TRBV6-6
CASGASGNTDTQYF | TRBD2 | TRBJ2-3 | once | TRBV7-9
CASSPRPGEQYF | . | TRBJ2-7 | . | TRBV9
CASSLWTGYGYTF | TRBD1 | TRBJ1-2 | few | TRBV7-2
CASSTGTSGYNEQFF | TRBD2 | TRBJ2-1 | . | TRBV7-8
CASRGSSYNSPLHF | . | TRBJ1-6 | few | TRBV4-1
CASSRTGWISGYTF | TRBD1 | TRBJ1-2 | . | TRBV2
CASILGGGGGYTF | . | TRBJ1-2 | . | TRBV28
CASSESSGRSKNIQYF | TRBD2 | TRBJ2-4 | once | TRBV2
CASSYVQGGEQFF | . | TRBJ2-1 | . | TRBV6-5
CASSLERLAGAYNEQFF | TRBD2 | TRBJ2-1 | . | TRBV7-2
CASSPSRDRGGEKLFF | TRBD1 | TRBJ1-4 | . | TRBV18
CASSKGQGKYEQYF | TRBD1 | . | . | TRBV5-8
CASSYTSGGTTDTQYF | TRBD2 | TRBJ2-3 | . | TRBV5-1
CASSPPGGENYGYTF | . | TRBJ1-2 | . | TRBV7-9
CASSLQGHYGYTF | . | TRBJ1-2 | few | TRBV27
CASSQGSQVWNNNSPLHF | . | TRBJ1-6 | once | TRBV23-1
CASSSLAGGPQYF | TRBD2 | TRBJ2-3 | . | TRBV5-1
CASSLARGGAWYEQYF | TRBD2 | TRBJ2-7 | . | TRBV7-2
CASSQVAGQQGTDTQYF | . | TRBJ2-3 | once | TRBV4-2
CASSPSSATWVDTQYF | . | TRBJ2-3 | . | TRBV9
CASSQGVDQPQHF | TRBD1 | TRBJ1-5 | . | TRBV2
CASSGGWGVYEQYF | . | TRBJ2-7 | . | TRBV6-1
CAGRPGGATDTQYF | . | TRBJ2-3 | . | TRBV30
CASKTERGNTEAFF | . | TRBJ1-1 | . | TRBV5-8
CASSLMPSSYDEQFF | . | TRBJ2-1 | . | TRBV7-3
CASTRGDPFNYGYTF | . | TRBJ1-2 | . | TRBV28
CASTPPGGKNTEAFF | . | TRBJ1-1 | . | TRBV7-2
CASSLVGAGHSYEQYF | . | TRBJ2-7 | . | TRBV7-2
CASRASGTQYF | . | TRBJ2-3 | . | TRBV2
CASSLLIAGGTYNEQFF | TRBD2 | TRBJ2-1 | . | TRBV28
CASSLYGLGQGKNTEAFF | . | TRBJ1-1 | . | TRBV27
CASSSAGNEQFF | . | TRBJ2-1 | once | TRBV6-1
CASSSPGQGPTEAFF | TRBD1 | TRBJ1-1 | few | TRBV14
CASSYRQGRETQYF | . | TRBJ2-5 | . | TRBV6-5
CASSLGTEGGVSGGEQFF | . | TRBJ2-1 | . | TRBV11-3